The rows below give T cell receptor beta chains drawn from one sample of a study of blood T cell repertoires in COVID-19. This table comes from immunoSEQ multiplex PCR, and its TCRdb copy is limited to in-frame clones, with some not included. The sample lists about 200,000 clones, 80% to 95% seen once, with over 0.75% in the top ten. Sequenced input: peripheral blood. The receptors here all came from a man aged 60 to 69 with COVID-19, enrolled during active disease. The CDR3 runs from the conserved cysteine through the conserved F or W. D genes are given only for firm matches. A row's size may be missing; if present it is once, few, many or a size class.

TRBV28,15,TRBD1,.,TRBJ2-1,TGTGCCAGCAGTTCCCCGGGACAGGCGTACAATGAGCAGTTCTTC,CASSSPGQAYNEQFF
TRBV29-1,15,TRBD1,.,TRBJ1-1,TGCAGCGTCGATTATTACAGGGGTGTGAACACTGAAGCTTTCTTT,CSVDYYRGVNTEAFF
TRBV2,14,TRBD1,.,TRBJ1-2,TGTGCCGGCTCGACAGGGGCGAGTGGCTATGGCTACACCTTC,CAGSTGASGYGYTF
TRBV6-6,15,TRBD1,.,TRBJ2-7,TGTGCCAGCAGTCACCCGACAGGGCGCTCCTACGAGCAGTACTTC,CASSHPTGRSYEQYF
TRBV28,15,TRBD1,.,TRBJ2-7,TGTGCCAGCAGTATCCCCGGGACAGGGTTCAACGAGCAGTACTTC,CASSIPGTGFNEQYF
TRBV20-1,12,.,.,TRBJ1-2,TGCAGTGCTAGTCAGTCTAACTATGGCTACACCTTC,CSASQSNYGYTF
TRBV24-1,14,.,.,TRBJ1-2,TGTGCCACCAGTGTTGGGGGGGATAACTATGGCTACACCTTC,CATSVGGDNYGYTF
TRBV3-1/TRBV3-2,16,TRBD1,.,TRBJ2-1,TGTGCCAGCAGCCAAACCCCGGGACAGGGGGGGAATGAGCAGTTCTTC,CASSQTPGQGGNEQFF
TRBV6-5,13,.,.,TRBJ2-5,TGTGCCAGCAGTCTCAGGAGGTTAGAGACCCAGTACTTC,CASSLRRLETQYF
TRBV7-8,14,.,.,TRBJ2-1,TGTGCCAGCAGCTTAGAGACTACATACAATGAGCAGTTCTTC,CASSLETTYNEQFF
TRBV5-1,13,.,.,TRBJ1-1,TGCGCCAGCAGCTTGGGAGCTAACACTGAAGCTTTCTTT,CASSLGANTEAFF
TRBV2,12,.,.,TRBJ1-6,TGTGCCAGCAGGCGACAGAATTCACCCCTCCACTTT,CASRRQNSPLHF
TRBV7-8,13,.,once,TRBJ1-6,TGTGCCAGCAGCTCACGGACACGGTCTCCCCTCCACTTT,CASSSRTRSPLHF
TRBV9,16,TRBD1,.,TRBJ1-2,TGTGCCAGCAGCGCTCCTCGGACAGGGCTCAACTATGGCTACACCTTC,CASSAPRTGLNYGYTF
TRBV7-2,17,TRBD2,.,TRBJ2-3,TGTGCCAGCAGCTTAAGTCGTCTAGCGGGGGCTGGGGATACGCAGTATTTT,CASSLSRLAGAGDTQYF
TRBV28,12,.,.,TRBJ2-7,TGTGCCAGCAAGTCCCTAATCCACGAGCAGTACTTC,CASKSLIHEQYF
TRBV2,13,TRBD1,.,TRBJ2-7,TGTGCCAGCAGCCGGGACAGGCTTTACGAGCAGTACTTC,CASSRDRLYEQYF
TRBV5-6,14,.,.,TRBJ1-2,TGTGCCAGCAGCTTATTCGGAAGGGGACATGGTTACACCTTC,CASSLFGRGHGYTF
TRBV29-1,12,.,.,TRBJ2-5,TGCAGCGTTGGATCAGGGCGGGAGACCCAGTACTTC,CSVGSGRETQYF
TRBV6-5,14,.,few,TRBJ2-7,TGTGCCAGCAGTTCAGGGTTCGGGCCGAACGAGCAGTACTTC,CASSSGFGPNEQYF
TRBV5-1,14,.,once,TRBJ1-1,TGCGCCAGCAGCTTGTATTCCGGGGACACTGAAGCTTTCTTT,CASSLYSGDTEAFF
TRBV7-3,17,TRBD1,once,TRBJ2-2,TGTGCCAGCAGCTTAGTTGCCCCCGGACAGGTCTCCGGGGAGCTGTTTTTT,CASSLVAPGQVSGELFF
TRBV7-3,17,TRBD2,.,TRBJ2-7,TGTGCCAGCAGCCCCAAGGGACTAGCGGGAGGAACCTACGAGCAGTACTTC,CASSPKGLAGGTYEQYF
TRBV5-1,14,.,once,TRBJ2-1,TGCGCCAGCAGCTTCCAGGTGCGGGACAATGAGCAGTTCTTC,CASSFQVRDNEQFF
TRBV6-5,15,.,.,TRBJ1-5,TGTGCCAGCAGGCCTACAGGGTATAGCAATCAGCCCCAGCATTTT,CASRPTGYSNQPQHF
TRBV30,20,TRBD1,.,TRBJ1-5,TGTGCCTGGAGTGCCTACGAGGCGACAGGGAAAGAAAACGGCAATCAGCCCCAGCATTTT,CAWSAYEATGKENGNQPQHF
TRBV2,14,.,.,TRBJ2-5,TGTGCCAGCAGTGAAGCGGGAGCGGCGGAGACCCAGTACTTC,CASSEAGAAETQYF
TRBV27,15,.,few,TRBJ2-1,TGTGCCAGCAGTTTATCGATACAGCCCTACAATGAGCAGTTCTTC,CASSLSIQPYNEQFF
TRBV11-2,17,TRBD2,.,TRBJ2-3,TGTGCCAGCAGCTTAGGATTGCTCGGGGGGAACACAGATACGCAGTATTTT,CASSLGLLGGNTDTQYF
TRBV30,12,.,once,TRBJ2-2,TGTGCCTGGAGTACAGCCACCGGGGAGCTGTTTTTT,CAWSTATGELFF
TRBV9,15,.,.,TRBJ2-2,TGTGCCAGCACCCCCGGTCTAGGTCAGACCGGGGAGCTGTTTTTT,CASTPGLGQTGELFF
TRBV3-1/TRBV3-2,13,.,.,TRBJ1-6,TGTGCCAGCAGCCAAGCCCCGAATTCACCCCTCCACTTT,CASSQAPNSPLHF
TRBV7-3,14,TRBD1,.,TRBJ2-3,TGTGCCAGCCAGGGGGCAGTCAGCACAGATACGCAGTATTTT,CASQGAVSTDTQYF
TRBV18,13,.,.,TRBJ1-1,TGTGCCAGCAGCCCCCTGGAGGACACTGAAGCTTTCTTT,CASSPLEDTEAFF
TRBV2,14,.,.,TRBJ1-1,TGTGCCAGCAGTGCACAGGGCCTGAACACTGAAGCTTTCTTT,CASSAQGLNTEAFF
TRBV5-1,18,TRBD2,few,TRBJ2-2,TGCGCCAGCAGCTCCGGGACTAGCGCTCCCCTCGTGGGCGGGGAGCTGTTTTTT,CASSSGTSAPLVGGELFF
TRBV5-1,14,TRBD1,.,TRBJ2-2,TGCGCCAGCACCTGGACAGGGACCACCGGGGAGCTGTTTTTT,CASTWTGTTGELFF
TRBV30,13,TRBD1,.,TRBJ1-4,TGTGCCTGCTCCAGGGGGCGCGCGGAAAAACTGTTTTTT,CACSRGRAEKLFF
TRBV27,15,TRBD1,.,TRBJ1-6,TGTGCCAGCAGTTTAGGGACAGGAGGTAATTCACCCCTCCACTTT,CASSLGTGGNSPLHF
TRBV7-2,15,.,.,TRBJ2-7,TGTGCCAGCAGCCCGGACCGGGGGAGCTCCTACGAGCAGTACTTC,CASSPDRGSSYEQYF
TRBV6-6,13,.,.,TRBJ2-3,TGTGCCAGCAAGCAGCGGGTTACAGATACGCAGTATTTT,CASKQRVTDTQYF
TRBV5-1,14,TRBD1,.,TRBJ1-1,TGCGCCAGCAGCTGGACAGGGGGCAGGTCTGAAGCTTTCTTT,CASSWTGGRSEAFF
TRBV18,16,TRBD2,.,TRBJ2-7,TGTGCCAGCTCACCGAAACCCCTAGCGGGAGGCGGCGAGCAGTACTTC,CASSPKPLAGGGEQYF
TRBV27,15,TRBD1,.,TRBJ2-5,TGTGCCAGCAGTTTATTCGGGACAGCACAAGAGACCCAGTACTTC,CASSLFGTAQETQYF
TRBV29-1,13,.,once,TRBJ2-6,TGCAGCGTCCCAAGCTCCGGGGCCAACGTCCTGACTTTC,CSVPSSGANVLTF
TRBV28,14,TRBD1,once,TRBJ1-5,TGTGCCAGTCAACACAGGGGAACTTTTCAGCCCCAGCATTTT,CASQHRGTFQPQHF
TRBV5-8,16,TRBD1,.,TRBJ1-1,TGTGCCAGCAGCTTGGCGCGGACAGGGGGCCACACTGAAGCTTTCTTT,CASSLARTGGHTEAFF